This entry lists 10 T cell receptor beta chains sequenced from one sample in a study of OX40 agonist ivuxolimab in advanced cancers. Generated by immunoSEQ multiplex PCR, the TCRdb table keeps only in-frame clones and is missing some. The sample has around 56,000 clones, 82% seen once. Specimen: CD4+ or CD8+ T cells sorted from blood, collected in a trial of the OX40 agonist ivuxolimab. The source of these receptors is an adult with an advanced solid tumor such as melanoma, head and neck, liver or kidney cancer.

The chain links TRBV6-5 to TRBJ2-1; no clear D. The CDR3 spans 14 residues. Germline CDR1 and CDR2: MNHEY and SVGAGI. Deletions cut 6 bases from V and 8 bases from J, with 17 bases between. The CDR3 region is CASSPSTPGYEQFF. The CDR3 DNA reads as TGTGCCAGCAGCCCCTCGACACCCGGATATGAGCAGTTCTTC.

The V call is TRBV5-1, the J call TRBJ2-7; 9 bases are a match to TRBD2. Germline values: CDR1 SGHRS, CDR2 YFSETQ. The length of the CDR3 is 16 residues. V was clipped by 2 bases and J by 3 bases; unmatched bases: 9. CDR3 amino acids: CASSFILAGGGYEQYF. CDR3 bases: TGCGCCAGCAGCTTCATATTGGCGGGAGGGGGCTACGAGCAGTACTTC.

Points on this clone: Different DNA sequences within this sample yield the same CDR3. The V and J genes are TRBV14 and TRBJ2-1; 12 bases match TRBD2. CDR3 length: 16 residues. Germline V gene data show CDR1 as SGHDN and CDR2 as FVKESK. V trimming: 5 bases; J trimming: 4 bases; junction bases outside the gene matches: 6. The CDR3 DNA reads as TGTGCCAGCAGCTCCCGACTAGCGGGGGCATACAATGAGCAGTTCTTC. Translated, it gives CASSSRLAGAYNEQFF.

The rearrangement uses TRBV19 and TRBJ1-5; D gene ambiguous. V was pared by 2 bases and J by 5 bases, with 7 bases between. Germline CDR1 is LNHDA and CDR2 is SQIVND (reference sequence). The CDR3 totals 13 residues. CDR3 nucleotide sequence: TGTGCCAGTAGTATACAGCCCCATCAGCCCCAGCATTTT. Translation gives CASSIQPHQPQHF.

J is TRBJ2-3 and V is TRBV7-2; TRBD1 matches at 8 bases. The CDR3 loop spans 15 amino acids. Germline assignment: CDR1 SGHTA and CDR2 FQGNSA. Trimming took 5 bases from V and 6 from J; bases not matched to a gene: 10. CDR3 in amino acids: CASSPSRGRWDTQYF. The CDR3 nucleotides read TGTGCCAGCAGCCCGTCCAGGGGGCGCTGGGATACGCAGTATTTT.

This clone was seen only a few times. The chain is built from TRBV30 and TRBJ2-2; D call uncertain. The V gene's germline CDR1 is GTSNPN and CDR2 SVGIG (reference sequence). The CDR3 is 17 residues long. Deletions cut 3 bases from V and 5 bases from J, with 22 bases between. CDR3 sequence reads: CAWSKGMLSWGTGELFF. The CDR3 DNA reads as TGTGCCTGGAGCAAAGGGATGTTATCTTGGGGAACCGGGGAGCTGTTTTTT.

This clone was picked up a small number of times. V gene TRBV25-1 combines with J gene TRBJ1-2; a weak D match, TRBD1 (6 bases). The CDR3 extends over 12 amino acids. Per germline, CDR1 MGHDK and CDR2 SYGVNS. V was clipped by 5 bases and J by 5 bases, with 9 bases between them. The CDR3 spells CASSRTGYGYTF. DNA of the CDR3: TGTGCCAGCAGTCGAACAGGGTATGGCTACACCTTC.

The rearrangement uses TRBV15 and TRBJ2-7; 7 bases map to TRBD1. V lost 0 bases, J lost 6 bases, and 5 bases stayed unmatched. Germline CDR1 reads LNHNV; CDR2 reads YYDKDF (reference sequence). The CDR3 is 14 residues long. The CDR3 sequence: CATSREGQAPEQYF. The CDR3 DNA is TGTGCCACCAGCAGAGAAGGACAGGCCCCCGAGCAGTACTTC.

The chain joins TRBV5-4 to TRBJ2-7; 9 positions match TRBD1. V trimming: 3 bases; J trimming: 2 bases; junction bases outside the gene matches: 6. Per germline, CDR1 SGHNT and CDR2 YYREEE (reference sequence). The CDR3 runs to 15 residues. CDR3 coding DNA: TGTGCCAGCAGCTCGCCCGGGACAGGGACCTACGAGCAGTACTTC. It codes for CASSSPGTGTYEQYF.

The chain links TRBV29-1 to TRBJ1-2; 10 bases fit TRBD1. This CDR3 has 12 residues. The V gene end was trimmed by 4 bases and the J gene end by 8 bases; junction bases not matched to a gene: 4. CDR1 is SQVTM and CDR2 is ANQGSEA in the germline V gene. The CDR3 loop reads CSVAGTGVGYTF. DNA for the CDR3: TGCAGCGTTGCCGGGACAGGGGTCGGCTACACCTTC.